The next 6 T cell receptor beta chains were all read from a single sample in a study of response to subunit inactivated influenza vaccine (dated by TCRdb to between 2017 and 2018). The method was RT-PCR. The instrument given in TCRdb is Illumina HiSeq 2500. The public sequencing data were trimmed at Q25 with fastp and processed into clonotypes with MiXCR by TCRdb, which kept only in-frame beta chains. Every CDR3 protein is listed once, alongside the most common genes and DNA of its rows. This sample is represented by under 800,000 distinct CDR3 sequences; roughly 13% of them were singletons. Around 7.3% of the sample is taken by the ten largest. The input for sequencing was PBMCs from blood, taken approximately 15 days before vaccination. Every receptor here comes from a man aged 50 or older who received an inactivated influenza vaccine. Donor details come from another sample of the same person, matched by shared clones.

This chain joins TRBV7-9 and TRBJ1-1; maybe TRBD1 (5 bases). The ends were cut back, 4 bases at V and 4 bases at J, with 22 bases in the middle. Germline-derived CDR1 and CDR2 are SEHNR and FQNEAQ (reference sequence). There are 17 residues in the CDR3. The CDR3 region has the DNA TGTGCCAGCAGCTCCTTGGCAGGGCTAGCGGGGGGCACTGAAGCTTTCTTT. It yields the protein CASSSLAGLAGGTEAFF.

The chain carries TRBV20-1 and TRBJ2-3; TRBD2 aligns across 11 bases. Germline V CDR1 and CDR2: DFQATT, SNEGSKA (reference sequence). Trimming took 3 bases from V and 5 from J; bases not matched to a gene: 13. This CDR3 is 17 amino acids long. CDR3 region: CSASTNPGTSGLDTQYF. As DNA, the CDR3 is TGCAGTGCTAGCACGAATCCCGGGACTAGCGGCCTAGATACGCAGTATTTT.

In its sample, this clonotype was seen a few times. The V gene is TRBV20-1, the J gene TRBJ2-1; TRBD2 matches 8 bases. The V segment lost 6 bases and the J segment 0 bases; nucleotides outside the gene matches: 10. The CDR3 has 16 amino acids. CDR1 is DFQATT, CDR2 SNEGSKA, per germline (reference sequence). The CDR3 sequence: CSALGFSGISYNEQFF. DNA for the CDR3: TGCAGTGCCCTAGGTTTTAGCGGGATCTCCTACAATGAGCAGTTCTTC.

This clonotype was observed once. The V gene is TRBV28, the J gene TRBJ2-3; 10 bases fit TRBD2. Germline V gives CDR1 MDHEN, CDR2 SYDVKM. Trimming took 1 base from V and 2 from J; bases not matched to a gene: 9. The CDR3 covers 18 residues. CDR3 in DNA: TGTGCCAGCAGTTTATCCCCTGGACTAGCGGATAACACAGATACGCAGTATTTT. Its protein product is CASSLSPGLADNTDTQYF.

The chain employs TRBV5-5 and TRBJ2-3; perhaps TRBD1 as D (6 bases). Germline loops: CDR1 SGHKS, CDR2 YYEKEE (reference sequence). CDR3 length: 15 residues. V shed 4 bases and J shed 1 base, with 13 bases lying between them. Written as DNA, the CDR3 is TGTGCCAGCAGCAGATCAGGGGTAGGCACAGATACGCAGTATTTT. Protein: CASSRSGVGTDTQYF.

The CDR3 coding sequence is TGTGCCAGCAGCTTAGCGGGACTAGCGGGGGATACGCAGTATTTT. Amino acids: CASSLAGLAGDTQYF. The V call is TRBV7-2, the J call TRBJ2-3; 13 bases match TRBD2. V lost 0 bases to trimming and J lost 6 bases; unmatched junction nucleotides: 0. The germline V gene encodes CDR1 SGHTA and CDR2 FQGNSA. This CDR3 contains 15 residues.